The present entry profiles one T cell receptor (beta chain) with its context. Antigen specificity is unknown. The CDR3 end falls 3 residues outside the read, so it is completed with the germline J gene. The data stem from a study of T cells in women clearing cervical HPV infection. Study-level information: HLA type could not be excluded as a confounder.

Sequencing used immunoSEQ multiplex PCR; TCRdb keeps in-frame clones, though not all of them. The table for this sample gives some 30,000 clones. Study-level points and caveats: Combining TCR richness with V gene abundances gave approximately 0.84 AUC. Each sample's T-cell count was unknown, possibly confounding richness.

The ends were cut back, 3 bases at V and 0 bases at J, with 20 bases in the middle. The germline CDR1 and CDR2 sequences are MGHRA and YSYEKL. This CDR3 spans 18 amino acids. The rearrangement joins TRBV4-1 to TRBJ1-1; D unclear. The sequenced sample was blood buffy coat. The clonotype originates from a woman between 18 and 69 years old with a cervical HPV16 infection that either progressed to CIN3+ or cleared (not recorded which). Partial CDR3 DNA: TGCGCCAGCAGCCACACAAAATTACGGGTCCCATTGAACACTGAA. The encoded protein is CASSHTKLRVPLNTE. The whole CDR3 protein reads CASSHTKLRVPLNTEAFF.